A single sample gave rise to the 24 T cell receptor beta chains below, sequenced in a study of blood T cells in healthy people across ages. A second PCR of roughly 6 to 12 cycles used a sample-barcoded 5' primer and a J-beta primer mix. Each CDR3 protein is one row after TCRdb ran MiXCR on the 5' RACE reads. The repertoire holds some 710,000 distinct CDR3 sequences, with approximately 21% as singletons. Sample: blood. The receptors come from a man aged 65 to 85 in good health.

There are a few counts of this clonotype. The chain employs TRBV12-3 or TRBV12-4 and TRBJ2-6, with D tentatively TRBD1 or TRBD2 (6 bases each). Trimming pared 3 bases from V and 4 bases from J, leaving 10 bases between. There are 15 residues in the CDR3. CDR3 residues: CASSFGGGGANVLTF. In DNA, the CDR3 is TGTGCCAGCAGTTTCGGGGGCGGCGGGGCCAACGTCCTGACTTTC.

In its sample, this clonotype was seen a few times. This chain joins TRBV6-2 or TRBV6-3 and TRBJ2-5; 9 positions agree with TRBD2. The DNA end favors TRBJ2-1, so the J call may be wrong. This CDR3 is 15 amino acids long. The V gene's germline CDR1 is MNHEY and CDR2 SVGEGT. CDR3 in amino acids: CASSGLAGFPHEQFF. The CDR3 coding sequence is TGTGCCAGCTCTGGCCTAGCGGGATTTCCCCATGAGCAGTTCTTC.

The gene calls are TRBV5-6 and TRBJ1-4; D is unclear. Trimming took 5 bases from V and 4 from J, leaving 15 bases between them. The CDR3 spans 15 residues. From germline, CDR1 is SGHDT and CDR2 YYEEEE. The DNA of the CDR3 is TGTGCCAGCAGTTGGCCGGGCTGGTTTAATGAAAAACTGTTTTTT. Translating gives CASSWPGWFNEKLFF.

This clonotype turned up a few times. This rearrangement joins TRBV7-2 to TRBJ2-5; tentatively, D is TRBD1 or TRBD2 (6 bases each). The J call could be wrong; TRBJ2-7 is a better fit for the DNA end. Germline V gene data show CDR1 as SGHTA and CDR2 as FQGNSA. This CDR3 contains 15 residues. In DNA form, the CDR3 reads TGTGCCAGCAGCTTAACGGGACGGGGGCTCTACGAGCAGTACGTC. Residues: CASSLTGRGLYEQYV.

A few counts support this clonotype. The V and J genes are TRBV6-5 and TRBJ1-1; D is unresolved. CDR1 is MNHEY, CDR2 SVGAGI, per germline. V lost 10 bases to trimming and J lost 5 bases, with 11 bases between them. The CDR3 is made up of 11 amino acids. CDR3 loop: CATERLTEAFF. CDR3 sequence (DNA): TGTGCCACCGAGAGGTTGACTGAAGCTTTCTTT.

This clonotype occurred a few times. This chain uses TRBV7-9 with TRBJ2-2; 8 bases are shared with TRBD2. The CDR3 is 15 amino acids. Germline trimming cut 2 bases from V and 5 bases from J; bases unmatched to any gene: 4. Germline V gene lookup returns CDR1 SEHNR and CDR2 FQNEAQ (reference sequence). CDR3: CASSLIGGGTGELFF. The CDR3 DNA reads as TGTGCCAGCAGCTTAATCGGCGGGGGGACCGGGGAGCTGTTTTTT.

This clonotype was found a few times. The chain uses TRBV6-5 and TRBJ2-2; D may be TRBD1 (7 bases). Looked up from germline, CDR1 is MNHEY and CDR2 is SVGAGI. The CDR3 extends over 13 amino acids. V was shortened by 4 bases and J by 6 bases, with 9 bases between the two germline ends. CDR3 amino acids: CASSSGGPGELFF. The CDR3 DNA sequence: TGTGCCAGCAGTTCAGGGGGGCCCGGGGAGCTGTTTTTT.

This clonotype was detected a few times. This chain's CDR3 is CASRRPGENSPLHF. In DNA form, the CDR3 reads TGTGCCAGCAGACGGCCTGGTGAGAATTCACCCCTCCACTTT. This rearrangement joins TRBV12-3 or TRBV12-4 to TRBJ1-6, with D uncertain. The V end was cut by 6 bases, the J end by 7 bases, with 13 bases between. This CDR3 is built from 14 residues.

The chain joins TRBV13 to TRBJ1-6; a weak D match, TRBD1 (5 bases). The germline V gene has CDR1 PRHDT and CDR2 FYEKMQ (reference sequence). V gave up 3 bases and J gave up 8 bases, with 11 bases separating them. CDR3 length equals 14 residues. CDR3 region: CASSFTGPHSPLHF. CDR3 DNA: TGTGCCAGCAGCTTTACAGGTCCCCATTCACCCCTCCACTTT.

This clonotype was detected only a few times. This chain connects TRBV20-1 to TRBJ1-5; D is possibly TRBD1 (6 bases). Trimming stripped 3 bases from V and 7 bases from J, with 7 bases between. Germline-derived CDR1 and CDR2 are DFQATT and SNEGSKA (reference sequence). The CDR3 has 11 amino acids. For the CDR3, the DNA is TGCAGTGCTAGTGGGGGCCAGCCCCAGCATTTT. This encodes CSASGGQPQHF.

The table lists this clonotype with a few counts. The CDR3 DNA reads TGTGCCAGCGACTCCTTGAACACTGAAGCTTTCTTT. It codes for CASDSLNTEAFF. The chain combines TRBV6-5 with TRBJ1-1, with D unresolved. The CDR3 consists of 12 residues. From germline, CDR1 is MNHEY and CDR2 SVGAGI. Trimming removed 8 bases at V and 0 bases at J, with 7 bases between.

This clonotype was recorded a few times. V usage is TRBV20-1 and J usage is TRBJ2-3; D may be TRBD2 (6 bases). This CDR3 spans 15 amino acids. The germline V gene encodes CDR1 DFQATT and CDR2 SNEGSKA (reference sequence). V was pared by 6 bases and J by 0 bases, with 16 bases between. The DNA for the CDR3 is TGCAGTGCCGCCCGGGACTTCCCTAGCACAGATACGCAGTATTTT. This translates into CSAARDFPSTDTQYF.

The genes are TRBV14 and TRBJ1-2; no clear D. There are 15 residues in the CDR3. CDR1 and CDR2 (germline): SGHDN, FVKESK. Trimming pared 3 bases from V and 1 base from J, leaving 12 bases between. In DNA, the CDR3 is TGTGCCAGCAGCCATAATACAGCCTTTAACTATGGCTACACCTTC. Residues: CASSHNTAFNYGYTF.

This clonotype was counted only a few times. This chain connects TRBV20-1 to TRBJ2-5; D may correspond to TRBD1 or TRBD2 (5 bases each). The V gene lost 3 bases and the J gene lost 5 bases, with 19 bases spanning the gap. The CDR3 runs to 15 residues. Germline loops: CDR1 DFQATT, CDR2 SNEGSKA (reference sequence). Here the CDR3 reads CSASSGRAESETQYF. CDR3 in DNA: TGCAGTGCTAGTTCAGGGAGAGCGGAGAGTGAGACCCAGTACTTC.

J is TRBJ1-1 and V is TRBV5-1; no clear D. Trimming shortened V by 0 bases and J by 0 bases, and 6 bases separated the two germline ends. Germline CDR1 reads SGHRS; CDR2 reads YFSETQ. CDR3 size: 14 residues. The CDR3, as DNA: TGCGCCAGCAGCTTGGAAAGGATGAACACTGAAGCTTTCTTT. Residues: CASSLERMNTEAFF. Variable domain in full (rest from reference TRBV5-1 and TRBJ1-1): KAGVTQTPRYLIKTRGQQVTLSCSPISGHRSVSWYQQTPGQGLQFLFEYFSETQRNKGNFPGRFSGRQFSNSRSEMNVSTLELGDSALYLCASSLERMNTEAFFGQGTRLTVV.

The rearrangement joins TRBV29-1 to TRBJ2-3; D is unresolved. The germline V gene encodes CDR1 SQVTM and CDR2 ANQGSEA. V lost 3 bases, J lost 4 bases, and 11 bases lay in between. The CDR3 consists of 13 residues. CDR3 sequence (DNA): TGCAGCGTTGAGCCTGGGTTGGCAGATACGCAGTATTTT. It specifies CSVEPGLADTQYF.

CDR3 nucleotides: TGTGCCAGCAGCTCCCCCGCGGGCCGCACAGATACGCAGTATTTT. Translated: CASSSPAGRTDTQYF. This rearrangement joins TRBV6-5 to TRBJ2-3, with TRBD2 as a possible D gene (5 bases). CDR3 length equals 15 residues. Trimming shortened V by 6 bases and J by 1 base, and 14 bases separated the two germline ends. Per the germline V gene, CDR1 is MNHEY and CDR2 is SVGAGI.

The CDR3 bases are TGTGCCAGCAGTTTAAGGTTCGGGACACCGAACACTGAAGCTTTCTTT. As protein: CASSLRFGTPNTEAFF. V is TRBV12-3 or TRBV12-4 and J is TRBJ1-1, with D possibly matching TRBD1 (6 bases). CDR3 length: 16 amino acids. Trimming took off 2 bases at V and 1 base at J, with 14 bases between the two ends.

The V gene is TRBV5-1, the J gene TRBJ1-1; D gene uncertain. V shed 0 bases and J shed 1 base, with 10 bases lying between them. Germline CDR1 reads SGHRS; CDR2 reads YFSETQ. The CDR3 runs to 15 residues. The CDR3 protein is CASSLETGTNTEAFF. The CDR3 bases are TGCGCCAGCAGCTTGGAAACCGGAACGAACACTGAAGCTTTCTTT.

The chain uses TRBV6-5 and TRBJ1-3; D is possibly TRBD1 (5 bases). The germline V gene encodes CDR1 MNHEY and CDR2 SVGAGI. The CDR3 consists of 13 residues. Trimming stripped 6 bases from V and 7 bases from J, with 13 bases between. The chain's CDR3 is CASSRDPENTIYF. CDR3 nucleotides: TGTGCCAGCAGCCGGGACCCCGAGAACACCATATATTTT.

This clonotype was detected ten times or more. The chain combines TRBV5-1 with TRBJ2-4; D possibly corresponds to TRBD1 (7 bases). Trimming removed 0 bases at V and 7 bases at J, with 11 bases between. The CDR3 covers 14 residues. Germline V CDR1 and CDR2: SGHRS, YFSETQ. CDR3 sequence (DNA): TGCGCCAGCAGCTTGGTTTCAGGGGGGAACATTCAGTACTTC. It translates to CASSLVSGGNIQYF.

The J gene is TRBJ2-1, the V gene TRBV3-1; D call uncertain. The germline gives CDR1 LGHDT, CDR2 YNNKEL (reference sequence). V was clipped by 3 bases and J by 0 bases, with 12 bases between them. The CDR3 consists of 16 residues. The CDR3 DNA is TGTGCCAGCAGCCATGTTGGCAAAAGCTCCTACAATGAGCAGTTCTTC. Residues: CASSHVGKSSYNEQFF.

This CDR3 is CSARGWTAPYEQYV. As DNA, the CDR3 is TGCAGTGCTAGAGGTTGGACAGCGCCCTACGAGCAGTACGTC. This chain links TRBV20-1 with TRBJ2-7, with D tentatively TRBD1 (6 bases). V was clipped by 1 base and J by 2 bases, with 12 bases between them. Germline V gene data show CDR1 as DFQATT and CDR2 as SNEGSKA (reference sequence). The CDR3 runs 14 residues.

This clonotype came up a few times. The chain uses TRBV7-3 and TRBJ1-2; tentatively, D is TRBD1 (5 bases). The CDR3 is 14 amino acids. Germline V gives CDR1 SGHTA, CDR2 FQGTGA. Deletions cut 5 bases from V and 8 bases from J, with 18 bases between. In DNA form, the CDR3 reads TGTGCCAGCAGCATAGGGTTGGGGGTGGGAGGCTACACCTTC. This codes for CASSIGLGVGGYTF.